The 32 T cell receptor beta chains given below trace back to one sample, sequenced in a study of T cells after yellow fever vaccination (dated by TCRdb to about 2019). Libraries were prepared through 5' RACE. Reads for this sample came from an Illumina NovaSeq 6000. In-frame beta chains were kept once TCRdb had trimmed the public reads at Q25 with fastp and called clones with MiXCR. All rows with the same CDR3 protein become a single entry with the most common DNA and genes. The sample table shows roughly 400,000 distinct CDR3 sequences, and over 15% are seen once. 15% to 20% of the sample goes to the ten largest clones. According to the study, the label for this sample's treatment or condition signals: live attenuated yellow fever vaccine strain. The specimen was PBMCs, collected before the yellow fever booster vaccination. These receptors originate from a man younger than 30 who received the YFV17D yellow fever vaccine.

This chain joins TRBV4-1 and TRBJ1-3; tentative D call: TRBD1 (5 bases). V lost 0 bases to trimming and J lost 0 bases, with 9 bases between them. The germline gives CDR1 MGHRA, CDR2 YSYEKL. CDR3 size: 16 residues. Written as DNA, the CDR3 is TGCGCCAGCAGCCAAGAAGCGGGGGTCTCTGGAAACACCATATATTTT. Its protein product is CASSQEAGVSGNTIYF.

The chain carries TRBV7-9 and TRBJ1-1; TRBD1 aligns across 10 bases. V lost 7 bases, J lost 3 bases, and 8 bases stayed unmatched. Germline V lookup: CDR1 SEHNR, CDR2 FQNEAQ (reference sequence). CDR3 size: 15 residues. The CDR3 protein is CASTPRGTGDTEAFF. The CDR3 nucleotides read TGTGCCAGCACCCCGCGCGGGACAGGGGACACTGAAGCTTTCTTT.

This clonotype was observed at least ten times. The chain is built from TRBV29-1 and TRBJ2-4; 8 bases match TRBD1. This CDR3 is built from 13 residues. Germline V CDR1 and CDR2: SQVTM, ANQGSEA. V trimming: 1 base; J trimming: 9 bases; junction bases outside the gene matches: 5. The CDR3 sequence is CSVEGQGASIQYF. The CDR3 coding sequence is TGCAGCGTTGAAGGTCAGGGGGCGTCCATTCAGTACTTC.

This clonotype was detected only a few times. This sequence joins TRBV4-1 and TRBJ2-6; TRBD1 is a possible D gene (6 bases). CDR3 length: 17 amino acids. With 1 base removed from V and 0 bases from J, the gap between germline ends came to 10 bases. Germline values: CDR1 MGHRA, CDR2 YSYEKL. The CDR3 sequence: CASSQGQAHSGANVLTF. The CDR3 DNA reads TGCGCCAGCAGCCAAGGACAGGCCCACTCTGGGGCCAACGTCCTGACTTTC.

As to this clonotype: The limits of the CDR3 on the DNA are not certain, so only TCRdb's listed CDR3 is given. The rearrangement links TRBV7-2 to TRBJ2-3; TRBD1 is the table's D call, not checked against the DNA. Germline V gene data show CDR1 as SGHTA and CDR2 as FQGNSA. Inclusive of both ends, the CDR3 amounts to 14 amino acids. The chain's CDR3 is CASILGGPEDTQYF.

In the case of this clonotype: At one of its ends the junction is not consistent with the germline gene, which may arise from a read error. CDR3 nucleotide sequence: TGTGCTAGCAGCTTAGCGCAGGACAATGAGCAGTTCTTC. Amino acid sequence: CASSLAQDNEQFF. The V gene is TRBV7-7, the J gene TRBJ2-1; D perhaps matches TRBD2 (5 bases). The germline V gene has CDR1 SSHAT and CDR2 FNYEAQ (reference sequence). This CDR3 is 13 amino acids long.

This clonotype was detected ten times or more. V usage is TRBV7-9 and J usage is TRBJ2-7, with D unresolved. Germline CDR1 SEHNR, CDR2 FQNEAQ (reference sequence). The CDR3 sequence is 15 residues long. Trimming left V 5 bases short and J 0 bases short, with 14 bases between. This chain's CDR3 is CASSRLGDRSYEQYF. For the CDR3, the DNA is TGTGCCAGCAGCCGCCTTGGGGATCGCTCCTACGAGCAGTACTTC.

There are a few counts of this clonotype. This sequence joins TRBV4-1 and TRBJ2-5; D uncertain. The CDR3 totals 16 residues. CDR1 and CDR2 from the germline V gene are MGHRA and YSYEKL. The V gene lost 0 bases and the J gene lost 5 bases, with 16 bases spanning the gap. The CDR3 sequence is CASSQDMSTLSETQYF. CDR3 in DNA: TGCGCCAGCAGCCAAGATATGTCGACACTTAGCGAGACCCAGTACTTC.

This clonotype was detected only a few times. The V gene is TRBV6-5, the J gene TRBJ2-2, with D perhaps TRBD1 (6 bases). The CDR3 totals 15 residues. Trimming pared 0 bases from V and 6 bases from J, leaving 11 bases between. Germline lookup yields CDR1 MNHEY and CDR2 SVGAGI. CDR3 region: CASSYSTGFAGELFF. In DNA form, the CDR3 reads TGTGCCAGCAGTTACTCTACAGGGTTCGCCGGGGAGCTGTTTTTT.

This clonotype has just a few counts. The chain has TRBV3-1 and TRBJ2-7; 14 bases align to TRBD2. With 4 bases clipped from V and 4 bases from J, the junction kept 3 bases outside the gene matches. The CDR3 runs 15 residues. Germline CDR1 is LGHDT and CDR2 is YNNKEL (reference sequence). In DNA, the CDR3 is TGTGCCAGCAGCCCCTGGACTAGCGGGGGGTACGAGCAGTACTTC. The encoded protein is CASSPWTSGGYEQYF.

This clonotype has at least ten counts. The V gene is TRBV27, the J gene TRBJ2-7; 7 bases are shared with TRBD1. The junction had 15 bases not matched to a gene; V was cut back by 6 bases and J by 7 bases. Germline V gives CDR1 MNHEY, CDR2 SMNVEV (reference sequence). The CDR3 has 15 amino acids. CDR3 amino acids: CASSPISRGTGEQYV. DNA for the CDR3: TGTGCCAGCAGCCCAATATCCAGGGGGACGGGGGAGCAGTACGTC.

This clonotype has more than one count but fewer than ten. CDR3 bases: TGTGCCAGCGGACCGGGACAGGGGTTGCGCTACACCTTC. This translates into CASGPGQGLRYTF. The V call is TRBV18, the J call TRBJ1-2, with TRBD1 matching 10 bases. The germline V gene encodes CDR1 KGHSH and CDR2 LQKENI. V was clipped by 8 bases and J by 9 bases; unmatched bases: 9. The CDR3 covers 13 residues.

The table lists this clonotype with a count of one. The chain combines TRBV28 with TRBJ2-5; 7 bases agree with TRBD1. Germline V gene sequence: CDR1 MDHEN, CDR2 SYDVKM. The trim removed 8 bases at V and 5 bases at J, leaving 11 bases unmatched. The length of the CDR3 is 14 residues. Here the CDR3 reads CASLTTGVRETQYF. The CDR3 DNA sequence: TGTGCCAGCCTGACTACAGGGGTTCGGGAGACCCAGTACTTC.

The chain has TRBV20-1 and TRBJ2-5, with 12 positions matching TRBD2. This CDR3 has 18 amino acids. The trim removed 6 bases at V and 4 bases at J, leaving 18 bases unmatched. The germline V gene encodes CDR1 DFQATT and CDR2 SNEGSKA (reference sequence). CDR3 in DNA: TGCAGTGCCTTAGTCCGGTCCATGACTAGCGGGGGAGCAGAGACCCAGTACTTC. Translation: CSALVRSMTSGGAETQYF.

A few counts support this clonotype. The chain links TRBV3-1 to TRBJ2-5; 13 nucleotides line up with TRBD2. The CDR3 is 17 amino acids. Trimming removed 5 bases from V and 2 bases from J; junction bases left unmatched: 8. The V gene's germline CDR1 is LGHDT and CDR2 YNNKEL (reference sequence). The CDR3 DNA follows: TGTGCCAGCAGCACCCGACTAGCGGGGGGTTTACAAGAGACCCAGTACTTC. This sequence encodes CASSTRLAGGLQETQYF.

The J gene is TRBJ1-4, the V gene TRBV12-3 or TRBV12-4, with TRBD1 identical over 8 bases. J lost 7 bases, V lost 10 bases, and 8 bases had no gene match. The CDR3 has 13 amino acids. CDR3 DNA: TGTGCCACATCACAGGGGGTGGGTGAAAAACTGTTTTTT. It translates to CATSQGVGEKLFF.

The V call is TRBV6-5, the J call TRBJ1-5; D gene uncertain. Looked up from germline, CDR1 is MNHEY and CDR2 is SVGAGI. Between the trimmed V and J ends, which lost 6 bases and 5 bases, there was a span of 5 bases. This CDR3 spans 11 amino acids. CDR3 protein: CASRCDQPQHF. CDR3 coding DNA: TGTGCCAGCAGATGTGATCAGCCCCAGCATTTT.

The rearrangement uses TRBV5-4 and TRBJ2-5, with D unclear. Germline CDR1 is SGHNT and CDR2 is YYREEE (reference sequence). This CDR3 comprises 12 residues. The V end lost 2 bases, the J end lost 9 bases, and 11 bases lay between the germline ends. The CDR3 nucleotides are TGTGCCAGCAGCTTAGTCGGTGGAGCCCAGTACTTC. Encoded protein: CASSLVGGAQYF.

The chain joins TRBV6-5 to TRBJ2-7; D may correspond to TRBD1 or TRBD2 (7 bases each). CDR3 length equals 15 residues. The V end lost 4 bases, the J end lost 3 bases, and 16 bases lay between the germline ends. Germline V lookup: CDR1 MNHEY, CDR2 SVGAGI. The CDR3 nucleotides are TGTGCCAGCAGTTCAGGGGGGGCGGAAAACTACGAGCAGTACTTC. Amino acid sequence: CASSSGGAENYEQYF.

This clonotype came up a few times. CDR3 sequence: CASSAGGSAFF. The DNA for the CDR3 is TGTGCCAGCAGTGCAGGCGGCTCCGCTTTCTTT. The chain combines TRBV12-3 or TRBV12-4 with TRBJ1-1, with D uncertain. There are 11 residues in the CDR3. Trimming pared 5 bases from V and 11 bases from J, leaving 12 bases between.

A few counts support this clonotype. This CDR3 is CASSYWPGSSYEQYF. The CDR3 coding sequence is TGTGCCAGCAGTTACTGGCCAGGAAGCTCCTACGAGCAGTACTTC. V usage is TRBV6-2 or TRBV6-3 and J usage is TRBJ2-7; D unclear. V lost 1 base to trimming and J lost 0 bases, with 10 bases between them. This CDR3 spans 15 amino acids. In germline, CDR1 is MNHEY, CDR2 SVGEGT.

This clonotype was seen a handful of times. J is TRBJ2-3 and V is TRBV20-1, with D possibly being TRBD1 or TRBD2 (6 bases each). CDR1 is DFQATT and CDR2 is SNEGSKA in the germline V gene (reference sequence). With 3 bases removed from V and 6 bases from J, the gap between germline ends came to 16 bases. CDR3 length equals 14 residues. In DNA, the CDR3 is TGCAGTGCTAGTTGGGGGGCCCAATGGGATACGCAGTATTTT. Its protein is CSASWGAQWDTQYF.

This chain links TRBV5-1 with TRBJ2-7; tentatively, D is TRBD1 (5 bases). CDR3 length: 15 residues. The germline V gene has CDR1 SGHRS and CDR2 YFSETQ. V lost 0 bases to trimming and J lost 1 base, with 11 bases between them. CDR3 coding DNA: TGCGCCAGCAGCTTGGAGGAGTCAGGGTCCTACGAGCAGTACTTC. It translates to CASSLEESGSYEQYF.

The chain joins TRBV27 to TRBJ2-7; D call uncertain. The CDR3 is made up of 16 amino acids. V lost 6 bases and J lost 3, with 21 bases in between. The germline V gene encodes CDR1 MNHEY and CDR2 SMNVEV (reference sequence). The CDR3 spells CASSLRPPGWNYEQYV. In DNA form, the CDR3 reads TGTGCCAGCAGCTTAAGGCCCCCGGGCTGGAACTACGAGCAGTACGTC.

The sample holds a few counts of this clonotype. This chain uses TRBV5-1 with TRBJ2-7, with a possible D match to TRBD1 (5 bases). Trimming left V 1 base short and J 6 bases short, with 17 bases between. The germline V gene encodes CDR1 SGHRS and CDR2 YFSETQ. The length of the CDR3 is 15 residues. CDR3 bases: TGCGCCAGCAGCTTGTCTGCAGGGTCGGGCGGCGAGCAGTACTTC. This translates into CASSLSAGSGGEQYF.

This rearrangement joins TRBV10-3 to TRBJ1-1; 12 bases fit TRBD1. Germline CDR1 ENHRY, CDR2 SYGVKD. The length of the CDR3 is 13 residues. After removal of 11 bases from V and 5 bases from J, the junction contained 6 bases not matched to a gene. Here the CDR3 DNA reads TGTGCCGCCCGGGACAGGGGGCTAACTGAAGCTTTCTTT. Amino acids: CAARDRGLTEAFF.

This clonotype was detected only a few times. This rearrangement joins TRBV7-2 to TRBJ2-3; TRBD1 matches 7 bases. The CDR3 consists of 15 residues. The V and J ends lost 4 bases and 1 base, in that order; junction bases with no gene match: 5. Germline V gene data show CDR1 as SGHTA and CDR2 as FQGNSA. CDR3 DNA: TGTGCCAGCAGCTCGCAGACAGGGCGCACAGATACGCAGTATTTT. The encoded protein is CASSSQTGRTDTQYF.

This clonotype has more than one count but fewer than ten. V and J are TRBV20-1 and TRBJ1-6; maybe TRBD1 (5 bases). The CDR3 contains 15 residues. CDR1 and CDR2 from the germline V gene are DFQATT and SNEGSKA (reference sequence). The V gene lost 3 bases and the J gene lost 6 bases, with 15 bases spanning the gap. CDR3 region: CSARKTGTVNSPLHF. The DNA for the CDR3 is TGCAGTGCTAGGAAGACCGGGACCGTTAATTCACCCCTCCACTTT.

This clonotype was seen a few times. This chain links TRBV6-1 with TRBJ2-7; 7 nucleotides align to TRBD1. Germline trimming cut 2 bases from V and 5 bases from J; bases unmatched to any gene: 3. The CDR3 contains 13 residues. The germline V gene encodes CDR1 MNHNS and CDR2 SASEGT. The CDR3 protein is CASSELDRDEQYF. DNA for the CDR3: TGTGCCAGCAGTGAACTCGACAGGGACGAGCAGTACTTC.

This clonotype was detected only a few times. This sequence joins TRBV4-1 and TRBJ1-1; TRBD1 agrees at 8 bases. The CDR3 length is 15 residues. V dropped 5 bases and J dropped 0; count of bases not matched to a gene: 5. The V gene's germline CDR1 is MGHRA and CDR2 YSYEKL. CDR3 protein: CASSKGTGLNTEAFF. CDR3 sequence (DNA): TGCGCCAGCAGCAAGGGGACAGGCTTGAACACTGAAGCTTTCTTT.

In its sample, this clonotype was seen a few times. The chain couples TRBV7-2 to TRBJ2-5, with 9 positions matching TRBD2. The junction had 7 bases not matched to a gene; V was cut back by 1 base and J by 4 bases. Looked up from germline, CDR1 is SGHTA and CDR2 is FQGNSA. The CDR3 runs 16 residues. The CDR3 DNA reads as TGTGCCAGCAGCTTAGATCGGCGGGGGGGCCGAGAGACCCAGTACTTC. This sequence encodes CASSLDRRGGRETQYF.

This chain uses TRBV20-1 with TRBJ2-3; possibly TRBD1 or TRBD2 for D (7 bases each). The CDR3 spans 19 residues. Per germline, CDR1 DFQATT and CDR2 SNEGSKA (reference sequence). V was pared by 0 bases and J by 0 bases, with 22 bases between. The CDR3 nucleotides read TGCAGTGCTAGAGATTCCCTCGGGGAGGGGGCTTCTAGCACAGATACGCAGTATTTT. Its translation is CSARDSLGEGASSTDTQYF.